Shown below are 22 T cell receptor beta chains from a single sample sequenced in a study of shared clonotypes between healthy human individuals. The table came from immunoSEQ multiplex PCR; TCRdb's copy has only in-frame clones and leaves some out. This sample has about 480,000 clones, with 79% found just once. The specimen sequenced was PBMCs. The receptors derive from a woman aged 40 to 55 in good health. Some clones in this sample may be carry-over from other donors' samples.

The CDR3 bases are TGTGCCAGCAGCTTAGCGCAATACAATGAGCAGTTCTTC. Its translation is CASSLAQYNEQFF. The V gene is TRBV7-2, the J gene TRBJ2-1; D remains ambiguous. The CDR3 has 13 residues. Germline V lookup: CDR1 SGHTA, CDR2 FQGNSA. The V end lost 0 bases, the J end lost 4 bases, and 4 bases lay between the germline ends. The whole variable domain, filled in from reference TRBV7-2 and TRBJ2-1, reads GAGVSQSPSNKVTEKGKDVELRCDPISGHTALYWYRQSLGQGLEFLIYFQGNSAPDKSGLPSDRFSAERTGGSVSTLTIQRTQQEDSAVYLCASSLAQYNEQFFGPGTRLTVL.

The V and J genes are TRBV6-5 and TRBJ1-5, with D uncertain. In germline, CDR1 is MNHEY, CDR2 SVGAGI. This CDR3 contains 13 residues. Between the trimmed V and J ends, which lost 7 bases and 6 bases, there was a span of 13 bases. CDR3 nucleotides: TGTGCCAGCAATGCGTACCGGGGTCAGCCCCAGCATTTT. Protein: CASNAYRGQPQHF.

The gene calls are TRBV7-2 and TRBJ2-1; 10 bases are a match to TRBD2. V shed 1 base, J shed 3 bases, and the junction held 3 bases outside the gene matches. The CDR3 covers 16 residues. In germline, CDR1 is SGHTA, CDR2 FQGNSA. The CDR3: CASSLGTSGNYNEQFF. CDR3 nucleotide sequence: TGTGCCAGCAGCTTAGGGACTAGCGGAAACTACAATGAGCAGTTCTTC. The full variable domain, in which reference TRBV7-2 and TRBJ2-1 provide the parts outside the CDR3, is GAGVSQSPSNKVTEKGKDVELRCDPISGHTALYWYRQSLGQGLEFLIYFQGNSAPDKSGLPSDRFSAERTGGSVSTLTIQRTQQEDSAVYLCASSLGTSGNYNEQFFGPGTRLTVL.

J is TRBJ1-2 and V is TRBV7-2; TRBD1 agrees at 7 bases. V lost 5 bases to trimming and J lost 6 bases; unmatched junction nucleotides: 6. Germline V gene sequence: CDR1 SGHTA, CDR2 FQGNSA. The CDR3 has 13 amino acids. The CDR3 sequence: CASSQQGTDGYTF. CDR3 nucleotide sequence: TGTGCCAGCAGCCAACAGGGGACTGATGGCTACACCTTC.

About this clone: Other nucleotide sequences from this sample produce the same CDR3. The V and J genes are TRBV5-1 and TRBJ2-7; 8 bases are a match to TRBD2. V lost 0 bases, J lost 0 bases, and 2 bases stayed unmatched. CDR3 length equals 15 residues. The germline V gene encodes CDR1 SGHRS and CDR2 YFSETQ. The CDR3 here is CASSLVAGGSYEQYF. In DNA form, the CDR3 reads TGCGCCAGCAGCTTGGTGGCGGGAGGCTCCTACGAGCAGTACTTC.

The J gene is TRBJ2-5, the V gene TRBV11-3; 10 positions match TRBD2. The CDR3 runs 16 residues. V lost 5 bases to trimming and J lost 1 base; unmatched junction nucleotides: 7. Germline values: CDR1 SGHNT, CDR2 YENEEA. CDR3 coding DNA: TGTGCCAGCAGCCAGGGACTAGCGCCGAGCCAAGAGACCCAGTACTTC. It codes for CASSQGLAPSQETQYF.

The CDR3 DNA reads as TGTGCCAGCAGCTACCCAGAATGGGGCGTAGATACGCAGTATTTT. It yields the protein CASSYPEWGVDTQYF. The rearrangement links TRBV5-4 to TRBJ2-3; possibly TRBD1 for D (5 bases). Trimming removed 3 bases from V and 5 bases from J, with 16 bases in between. The CDR3 is 15 residues long. Germline assignment: CDR1 SGHNT and CDR2 YYREEE (reference sequence). Combining the CDR3 with reference TRBV5-4 and TRBJ2-3 gives the whole variable domain ETGVTQSPTHLIKTRGQQVTLRCSSQSGHNTVSWYQQALGQGPQFIFQYYREEENGRGNFPPRFSGLQFPNYSSELNVNALELDDSALYLCASSYPEWGVDTQYFGPGTRLTVL.

V is TRBV29-1 and J is TRBJ2-3, with TRBD1 identical over 8 bases. Germline CDR1 SQVTM, CDR2 ANQGSEA. J gave up 5 bases and V 7 bases, and 11 bases lay outside the gene matches. This CDR3 is built from 14 residues. The CDR3 DNA follows: TGCAGCGCCGCCCCAGGGGGCTTCGTAGATACGCAGTATTTT. Residues: CSAAPGGFVDTQYF.

This clone was seen only once. The V gene is TRBV19, the J gene TRBJ1-1, with a possible D match to TRBD1 (5 bases). This CDR3 has 13 amino acids. V was shortened by 5 bases and J by 4 bases, with 11 bases between the two germline ends. Germline CDR1 LNHDA, CDR2 SQIVND (reference sequence). The CDR3 protein is CASSVRVSTEAFF. In DNA, the CDR3 is TGTGCCAGTAGTGTCAGGGTGAGCACTGAAGCTTTCTTT.

The rearrangement joins TRBV5-4 to TRBJ2-7; 12 bases align to TRBD2. This CDR3 contains 14 residues. Germline V gene sequence: CDR1 SGHNT, CDR2 YYREEE (reference sequence). With 4 bases clipped from V and 6 bases from J, the junction kept 5 bases outside the gene matches. The CDR3 protein is CASSARLAGVEQYF. DNA of the CDR3: TGTGCCAGCAGCGCACGACTAGCGGGAGTCGAGCAGTACTTC.

This clone has only one observation. V usage is TRBV30 and J usage is TRBJ1-1; perhaps TRBD1 as D (6 bases). There are 13 residues in the CDR3. Germline V gene sequence: CDR1 GTSNPN, CDR2 SVGIG (reference sequence). Trimming removed 2 bases from V and 4 bases from J, with 11 bases in between. The CDR3: CAWSPGAGTEAFF. DNA for the CDR3: TGTGCCTGGAGTCCGGGGGCGGGCACTGAAGCTTTCTTT.

The chain employs TRBV18 and TRBJ1-1; tentative D call: TRBD1 (5 bases). The ends were cut back, 5 bases at V and 7 bases at J, with 11 bases in the middle. Per the germline V gene, CDR1 is KGHSH and CDR2 is LQKENI. The CDR3 consists of 12 residues. The CDR3: CASSTGTSEAFF. The CDR3 DNA follows: TGTGCCAGCTCAACCGGGACGAGTGAAGCTTTCTTT.

This chain connects TRBV30 to TRBJ2-7; 13 bases agree with TRBD2. This CDR3 region has 14 residues. V gave up 4 bases and J gave up 6 bases; unmatched junction bases: 6. The germline CDR1 and CDR2 sequences are GTSNPN and SVGIG (reference sequence). Here the CDR3 reads CAWTGTSGVGEQYF. In DNA form, the CDR3 reads TGTGCCTGGACGGGGACTAGCGGGGTCGGCGAGCAGTACTTC.

The rearrangement links TRBV6-6 to TRBJ2-7; a possible D gene is TRBD1 (6 bases). This CDR3 has 13 residues. Trimming pared 2 bases from V and 3 bases from J, leaving 8 bases between. Germline V gene lookup returns CDR1 MNHNY and CDR2 SVGAGI (reference sequence). CDR3 sequence reads: CASSYRGNYEQYF. DNA of the CDR3: TGTGCCAGCAGTTACAGGGGGAACTACGAGCAGTACTTC.

V usage is TRBV4-2 and J usage is TRBJ2-3; 12 bases agree with TRBD2. Germline V gene sequence: CDR1 LGHNA, CDR2 YNFKEQ. The CDR3 runs to 15 residues. The V and J ends lost 6 bases and 7 bases, in that order; junction bases with no gene match: 8. In DNA, the CDR3 is TGTGCCAGCAGACAGAGACTAGCGGGAGTGCATACGCAGTATTTT. Amino acid sequence: CASRQRLAGVHTQYF.

This clone turned up a few times. The V and J genes are TRBV28 and TRBJ1-5, with D tentatively TRBD1 (5 bases). V shed 6 bases and J shed 2 bases, with 14 bases lying between them. The CDR3 has 15 residues. CDR1 is MDHEN and CDR2 is SYDVKM in the germline V gene. As DNA, the CDR3 is TGTGCCAGCAGACCCGGGGGGGTAGGCAATCAGCCCCAGCATTTT. Translated, it gives CASRPGGVGNQPQHF.

J is TRBJ2-7 and V is TRBV5-1, with 10 positions matching TRBD1. With 2 bases clipped from V and 4 bases from J, the junction kept 6 bases outside the gene matches. The germline gives CDR1 SGHRS, CDR2 YFSETQ. The CDR3 spans 15 residues. The CDR3, as DNA: TGCGCCAGCAGCTTCTCGACAGGGGGCCTATACGAGCAGTACTTC. This sequence encodes CASSFSTGGLYEQYF.

The rearrangement joins TRBV9 to TRBJ2-1; 14 bases are a match to TRBD2. Germline CDR1 SGDLS, CDR2 YYNGEE. This CDR3 has 15 residues. Losses at the gene ends were 3 bases for V and 8 bases for J; bases not matched to a gene: 4. CDR3 nucleotide sequence: TGTGCCAGCAGCGGGGGACTAGCGGGAGCCTATGAGCAGTTCTTC. This gives the protein CASSGGLAGAYEQFF.

This sequence joins TRBV25-1 and TRBJ2-1; no reliable D call. The CDR3 loop spans 13 amino acids. The germline V gene encodes CDR1 MGHDK and CDR2 SYGVNS. The germline V and J ends were trimmed by 3 bases and 7 bases, with 10 bases remaining between them. This CDR3 is CASSDGQTNEQFF. The CDR3 region has the DNA TGTGCCAGCAGTGATGGGCAAACGAATGAGCAGTTCTTC.

The V and J genes are TRBV19 and TRBJ2-7; D uncertain. Trimming shortened V by 5 bases and J by 2 bases, and 13 bases separated the two germline ends. The CDR3 spans 14 residues. Looked up from germline, CDR1 is LNHDA and CDR2 is SQIVND (reference sequence). This chain's CDR3 is CASSFGAGPYEQYF. The CDR3 nucleotides read TGTGCCAGTAGTTTCGGCGCAGGCCCCTACGAGCAGTACTTC.

The chain links TRBV7-2 to TRBJ2-1; a possible D gene is TRBD2 (6 bases). This CDR3 comprises 15 residues. V gave up 1 base and J gave up 5 bases, with 12 bases separating them. Germline V gene sequence: CDR1 SGHTA, CDR2 FQGNSA. CDR3 amino acids: CASSLDYGLHNEQFF. CDR3 DNA: TGTGCCAGCAGCTTAGATTATGGACTACACAATGAGCAGTTCTTC.

The V call is TRBV28, the J call TRBJ1-2; a weak D match, TRBD1 (6 bases). The germline CDR1 and CDR2 sequences are MDHEN and SYDVKM. This CDR3 is built from 14 residues. The V gene lost 3 bases and the J gene lost 3 bases, with 11 bases spanning the gap. As DNA, the CDR3 is TGTGCCAGCAGTTTCCTCAGGGGAGACTATGGCTACACCTTC. Residues: CASSFLRGDYGYTF.